This T cell receptor beta chain was obtained from a study of beta chain features in type 1 diabetes. Expressed TCRB transcripts were sequenced, since all the RNA that had been isolated was reverse transcribed. Assay used: immunoSEQ multiplex PCR; TCRdb lists only in-frame clones, some missing. The sample consists of 360,000 or so clones, around a fifth of them appearing once. This clone was recorded a few times. The antigen is unknown. Broader study findings: Among type 1 diabetes patients, VDJ junctions had fewer insertions and more deletions.

The CDR3 runs 14 residues. From germline, CDR1 is MNHEY and CDR2 SMNVEV (reference sequence). Trimming left V 3 bases short and J 4 bases short, with 12 bases between. Sequenced material: naive CD4+ T cells from blood. This rearrangement joins TRBV27 to TRBJ2-5; tentative D call: TRBD1 (5 bases). This TCR derives from a woman between 18 and 29 years old in good health. The CDR3 coding sequence is TGTGCCAGCAGTTTGTCCCGACAGCGAGAGACCCAGTACTTC. As protein: CASSLSRQRETQYF.